This T cell receptor (beta chain) was recovered during a study of blood T cell repertoires in COVID-19. Across the study: Donors in the United States, Italy and Spain gave samples during acute or convalescent COVID-19. Nucleic acid was either cDNA or gDNA, and it came from T cells, B-cell-depleted T cells, or PBMCs.

The CDR3 spans 16 residues. Germline CDR1 is KGHSH and CDR2 is LQKENI. V shed 6 bases and J 4 bases; nucleotides not matched to a gene: 9. Profiling relied on immunoSEQ multiplex PCR, and the TCRdb table lists in-frame clones only, not all of them. Here the sample spans some 40,000 clones, approximately 89% being singletons. The receptor was derived from a human donor in a cohort sampled during active COVID-19. The V and J genes are TRBV18 and TRBJ2-6, with 7 nucleotides matching TRBD1. Sequenced material: peripheral blood. CDR3 region: CASSGQPVSGANVLTF. DNA of the CDR3: TGTGCCAGCTCGGGACAGCCGGTCTCCGGGGCCAACGTCCTGACTTTC.